This T cell receptor beta chain was found in a study of CD8 T cells in Susac syndrome. The authors reverse transcribed roughly 0.45 to 1 ug RNA with random hexamers. Using its own MiXCR run on the immunoSEQ multiplex PCR reads, TCRdb lists one record per CDR3 protein. The table lists tens of thousands of distinct CDR3 sequences, approximately 93% of them singletons. Germline V CDR1 and CDR2: LNHDA, SQIVND (reference sequence). The germline V and J ends were trimmed by 7 bases and 12 bases, with 27 bases remaining between them. CDR3 length: 15 amino acids. The chain couples TRBV19 to TRBJ1-1; D might be TRBD1 (5 bases). The receptor comes from a human donor with multiple sclerosis. The sample comprised CD8+ T cells from PBMCs. DNA of the CDR3: TGTGCCAGTACCAAACCGGGGACGTTTCCCTCTGTAACTTTCTTT. Its protein product is CASTKPGTFPSVTFF.